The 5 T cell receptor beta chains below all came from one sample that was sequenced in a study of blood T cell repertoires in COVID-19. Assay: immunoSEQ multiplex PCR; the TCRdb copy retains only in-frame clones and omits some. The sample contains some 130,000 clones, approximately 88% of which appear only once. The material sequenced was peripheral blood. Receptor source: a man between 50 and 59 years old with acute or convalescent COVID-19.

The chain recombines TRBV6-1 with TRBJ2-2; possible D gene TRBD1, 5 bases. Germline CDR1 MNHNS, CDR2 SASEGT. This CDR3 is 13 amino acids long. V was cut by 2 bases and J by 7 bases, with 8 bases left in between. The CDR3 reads CASSEKGVGELFF. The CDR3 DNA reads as TGTGCCAGCAGTGAAAAAGGGGTCGGGGAGCTGTTTTTT.

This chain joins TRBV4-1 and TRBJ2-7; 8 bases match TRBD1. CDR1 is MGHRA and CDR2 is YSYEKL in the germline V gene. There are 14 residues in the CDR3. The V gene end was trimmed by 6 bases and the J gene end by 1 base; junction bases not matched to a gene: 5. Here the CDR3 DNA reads TGCGCCAGCAGTCTTGGACAGGGTTCCTACGAGCAGTACTTC. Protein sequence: CASSLGQGSYEQYF.

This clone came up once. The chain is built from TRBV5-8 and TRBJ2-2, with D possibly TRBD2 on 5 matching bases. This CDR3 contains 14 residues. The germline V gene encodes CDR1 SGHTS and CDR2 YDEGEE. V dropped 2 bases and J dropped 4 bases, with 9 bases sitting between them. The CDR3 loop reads CASSFGGFTGELFF. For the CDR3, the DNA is TGTGCCAGCAGCTTCGGAGGCTTCACCGGGGAGCTGTTTTTT.

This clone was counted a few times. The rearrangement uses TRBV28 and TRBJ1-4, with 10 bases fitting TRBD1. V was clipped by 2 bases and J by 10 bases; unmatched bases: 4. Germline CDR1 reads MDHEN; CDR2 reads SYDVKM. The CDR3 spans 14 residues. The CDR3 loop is CASSLPTGGVKLFF. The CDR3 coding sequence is TGTGCCAGCAGTTTACCGACAGGGGGCGTAAAACTGTTTTTT.

DNA for the CDR3: TGTGCCAGCAGTACTAGCGGAACTTGGGAGCTGTTTTTT. Translation gives CASSTSGTWELFF. The chain employs TRBV25-1 and TRBJ2-2; 8 nucleotides match TRBD2. The length of the CDR3 is 13 residues. Germline trimming cut 5 bases from V and 9 bases from J; bases unmatched to any gene: 5. CDR1 MGHDK and CDR2 SYGVNS come from the germline V gene.